This TCR beta chain was found in a study of blood T cell repertoires in COVID-19. Study in general: COVID-19 samples collected from the United States, Italy and Spain covered acute and convalescent phases. PBMCs, B-cell-depleted T cells, or T cells provided the cDNA or gDNA that made up the material.

The length of the CDR3 is 15 residues. Germline V gene data show CDR1 as MGHRA and CDR2 as YSYEKL. Trimming removed 4 bases at V and 2 bases at J, with 15 bases between. Generated by immunoSEQ multiplex PCR, the TCRdb table keeps only in-frame clones and is missing some. Found here are some 78,000 clones, around 90% of them singletons; the top ten hold nearly 5%. V usage is TRBV4-1 and J usage is TRBJ2-7; TRBD1 is a possible D gene (6 bases). This TCR was sampled from a woman older than 75 with active or convalescent COVID-19. The specimen was peripheral blood. This CDR3 reads CASSLRTAIPYEQYF. The CDR3 region has the DNA TGCGCCAGCAGCCTGAGGACAGCAATTCCCTACGAGCAGTACTTC.